This TCR beta chain is from a study of blood T cell repertoires in COVID-19. Study information: Samples of COVID-19 (acute and convalescent) were obtained from the United States, Italy and Spain.

Repertoires were generated with immunoSEQ multiplex PCR, while TCRdb's copy carries only in-frame clones and drops some. The profile covers tens of thousands of clones, with roughly 90% appearing a single time and 0.3% to 0.45% taken by the ten largest. Sequences were obtained from peripheral blood. The sequence came from a human donor in a cohort sampled during active COVID-19.

Here the CDR3 reads CASSLRLVSPLHF. The DNA of the CDR3 is TGTGCCAGCAGCCTCCGACTGGTTTCACCCCTCCACTTT. This sequence joins TRBV12-3 or TRBV12-4 and TRBJ1-6; D not resolved. The CDR3 contains 13 residues. V was clipped by 6 bases and J by 9 bases, with 12 bases between them.